The 21 T cell receptor beta chains given below trace back to one sample, sequenced in a study of blood T cells in healthy people across ages (dated by TCRdb to about 2015). The library was prepared using 5' RACE. TCRdb records Illumina HiSeq 2500 as the sequencer. The second PCR ran for about 7 to 11 cycles and used a J-beta primer mix along with a sample-barcoded 5' primer. TCRdb's own reprocessing of the public reads used fastp at Q25 and MiXCR and kept productive beta chains. Every CDR3 protein is listed once, alongside the most common genes and DNA of its rows. The sample contains roughly 500,000 distinct CDR3 sequences, 25% to 30% of them found a single time. About a fifth of the sample comes from the top ten. Source material: blood. The receptors here all came from a woman in her 70s in good health.

This rearrangement joins TRBV29-1 to TRBJ2-7; 8 nucleotides align to TRBD2. The V gene end was trimmed by 7 bases and the J gene end by 3 bases; junction bases not matched to a gene: 5. The CDR3 has 12 amino acids. The germline V gene encodes CDR1 SQVTM and CDR2 ANQGSEA. CDR3 nucleotides: TGCAGCGCAAAGGGGACTAGCTACGAGCAGTACTTC. Its translation: CSAKGTSYEQYF.

This clonotype was recorded a few times. The chain carries TRBV27 and TRBJ2-5, with D perhaps TRBD1 or TRBD2 (5 bases each). Deletions cut 3 bases from V and 6 bases from J, with 11 bases between. This CDR3 comprises 13 residues. CDR1 MNHEY and CDR2 SMNVEV come from the germline V gene (reference sequence). The CDR3 DNA sequence: TGTGCCAGCAGTTTTCGTGAGGGACAGACCCAGTACTTC. This codes for CASSFREGQTQYF.

The V gene is TRBV4-2, the J gene TRBJ1-1, with a tentative D call TRBD1 (6 bases). This CDR3 contains 16 residues. Germline assignment: CDR1 LGHNA and CDR2 YNFKEQ. The germline V and J ends were trimmed by 5 bases and 2 bases, with 18 bases remaining between them. This chain's CDR3 is CASSSGATAANTEAFF. The CDR3, as DNA: TGTGCCAGCAGCTCAGGGGCAACAGCAGCAAACACTGAAGCTTTCTTT.

Only a few counts were recorded for this clonotype. The chain couples TRBV6-5 to TRBJ1-1; weak D call: TRBD1 (6 bases). The germline V gene encodes CDR1 MNHEY and CDR2 SVGAGI. The germline V and J ends were trimmed by 2 bases and 3 bases, with 19 bases remaining between them. The CDR3 contains 17 residues. This CDR3 reads CASSYQLRGLTDTEAFF. CDR3 sequence (DNA): TGTGCCAGCAGTTACCAACTCCGGGGGCTTACGGACACTGAAGCTTTCTTT.

In this sample, this clonotype turned up once. This rearrangement joins TRBV29-1 to TRBJ2-1, with 8 bases identical to TRBD1. The DNA end is more similar to TRBJ2-7, so the J call may be wrong. CDR3 length equals 13 residues. Germline-derived CDR1 and CDR2 are SQVTM and ANQGSEA. DNA for the CDR3: TGCAGCGCCGCCAGGACAGGGAACCACGAGCAGTACTTC. Translating gives CSAARTGNHEQYF.

The V and J genes are TRBV6-2 or TRBV6-3 and TRBJ2-5; TRBD2 aligns across 11 bases. The CDR3 totals 16 residues. Germline trimming cut 5 bases from V and 5 bases from J; bases unmatched to any gene: 10. Germline lookup yields CDR1 MNHEY and CDR2 SVGEGT. The CDR3 coding sequence is TGTGCCAGCAGTACCTCTGGGACTAGCGGAAGGGAGACCCAGTACTTC. Residues: CASSTSGTSGRETQYF.

The chain has TRBV29-1 and TRBJ2-5; 9 bases are a match to TRBD2. Germline CDR1 reads SQVTM; CDR2 reads ANQGSEA. This CDR3 region has 14 residues. Trimming took 3 bases from V and 4 from J; bases not matched to a gene: 6. The chain's CDR3 is CSVDFGTSLETQYF. DNA for the CDR3: TGCAGCGTTGATTTTGGGACTAGCCTAGAGACCCAGTACTTC.

The table lists this clonotype with many counts. The chain links TRBV7-9 to TRBJ1-2; TRBD1 is a possible D gene (5 bases). This CDR3 is built from 13 residues. Germline loops: CDR1 SEHNR, CDR2 FQNEAQ (reference sequence). The V end was cut by 0 bases, the J end by 8 bases, with 10 bases between. CDR3 coding DNA: TGTGCCAGCAGCTTAGCGGGACCTTACGGCTACACCTTC. It translates to CASSLAGPYGYTF.

This clonotype occurred a few times. With a much larger clone just one base away, this may be a read error. The CDR3 bases are TGCGCCAGCAGCGTGGGGTCCATGATCCCCTACGAGCAGTACTTC. It codes for CASSVGSMIPYEQYF. J is TRBJ2-7 and V is TRBV5-1; D not certain. CDR1 SGHRS and CDR2 YFSETQ come from the germline V gene. The CDR3 has 15 amino acids. V lost 4 bases to trimming and J lost 2 bases, with 16 bases between them.

The chain recombines TRBV7-2 with TRBJ2-2, with TRBD2 matching 13 bases. The germline V gene has CDR1 SGHTA and CDR2 FQGNSA. The CDR3 length is 15 residues. V gave up 7 bases and J gave up 7 bases; unmatched junction bases: 6. CDR3 residues: CASIPGLAGSGELFF. The CDR3 DNA follows: TGTGCCAGCATCCCGGGACTAGCGGGGAGCGGGGAGCTGTTTTTT.

This clonotype was seen a few times. This chain links TRBV7-9 with TRBJ1-2; the D is unclear. The CDR3 totals 15 residues. Trimming pared 1 base from V and 4 bases from J, leaving 13 bases between. CDR1 is SEHNR, CDR2 FQNEAQ, per germline (reference sequence). The CDR3 coding sequence is TGTGCCAGCAGCTTAGGGGGAGGAACTCCCTATGGCTACACCTTC. Translating it yields CASSLGGGTPYGYTF.

In its sample, this clonotype was seen a few times. V usage is TRBV15 and J usage is TRBJ1-3; maybe TRBD1 (6 bases). Per germline, CDR1 LNHNV and CDR2 YYDKDF (reference sequence). Trimming cost V 3 bases and J 0 bases, with 12 bases left between them. This CDR3 region has 16 residues. The CDR3 loop reads CATSRDSTSSGNTIYF. The CDR3 nucleotides are TGTGCCACCAGCAGGGACAGTACTAGCTCTGGAAACACCATATATTTT.

V gene TRBV20-1 combines with J gene TRBJ2-5; tentative D call: TRBD2 (5 bases). The J call may not be correct, given that the DNA end is closer to TRBJ2-7. CDR1 is DFQATT and CDR2 is SNEGSKA in the germline V gene (reference sequence). The CDR3 is made up of 13 amino acids. CDR3 DNA sequence: TGCAGTGCTAGATCGGGGAACTCCTACGAGCAGTACTTC. Translation: CSARSGNSYEQYF.

CDR3 sequence reads: CATSDQDNEQFF. The CDR3 DNA is TGTGCCACCAGTGACCAGGACAATGAGCAGTTCTTC. The chain is built from TRBV24-1 and TRBJ2-1; D is ambiguous. V lost 4 bases to trimming and J lost 5 bases, with 5 bases between them. CDR1 is KGHDR and CDR2 is SFDVKD in the germline V gene. CDR3 size: 12 residues.

This clonotype has just a few counts. One junction end disagrees with the germline gene, perhaps due to a read error. The V gene is TRBV6-1, the J gene TRBJ2-5; TRBD2 aligns across 9 bases. Germline V gene data show CDR1 as MNHNS and CDR2 as SASEGT. The CDR3 totals 16 residues. The CDR3 region is CASSEGNPSGEEAQYF. The CDR3 region has the DNA TGTGCCAGCAGTGAAGGAAATCCTAGCGGGGAAGAGGCCCAGTACTTC.

This clonotype turned up a few times. The chain links TRBV20-1 to TRBJ2-7, with D possibly being TRBD1 or TRBD2 (5 bases each). The V gene's germline CDR1 is DFQATT and CDR2 SNEGSKA (reference sequence). This CDR3 has 14 residues. Trimming pared 3 bases from V and 0 bases from J, leaving 12 bases between. CDR3 residues: CSARLGTASYEQYF. CDR3 DNA sequence: TGCAGTGCTAGGTTGGGGACGGCCTCCTACGAGCAGTACTTC.

This chain joins TRBV7-3 and TRBJ2-4; D is perhaps TRBD2 (5 bases). The V gene lost 3 bases and the J gene lost 8 bases, with 11 bases spanning the gap. Germline CDR1 is SGHTA and CDR2 is FQGTGA. The CDR3 sequence is 13 residues long. The CDR3 protein is CASSLRQEDIQYF. The CDR3 bases are TGTGCCAGCAGCTTGAGGCAGGAGGACATTCAGTACTTC. Variable domain in full (rest from reference TRBV7-3 and TRBJ2-4): GAGVSQTPSNKVTEKGKYVELRCDPISGHTALYWYRQSLGQGPEFLIYFQGTGAADDSGLPNDRFFAVRPEGSVSTLKIQRTERGDSAVYLCASSLRQEDIQYFGAGTRLSVL.

This clonotype has more than one count but fewer than ten. The chain links TRBV29-1 to TRBJ1-2; D is unresolved. Germline V gene data show CDR1 as SQVTM and CDR2 as ANQGSEA. The CDR3 length is 15 residues. Trimming cost V 3 bases and J 1 base, with 15 bases left between them. The CDR3 DNA is TGCAGCGTTGACGGAACTTTACAGCTTAACTATGGCTACACCTTC. This gives the protein CSVDGTLQLNYGYTF. Filled out from reference TRBV29-1 and TRBJ1-2, the complete variable domain reads SAVISQKPSRDICQRGTSLTIQCQVDSQVTMMFWYRQQPGQSLTLIATANQGSEATYESGFVIDKFPISRPNLTFSTLTVSNMSPEDSSIYLCSVDGTLQLNYGYTFGSGTRLTVV.

The chain combines TRBV4-1 with TRBJ2-4, with D hard to call. The CDR3 loop spans 15 amino acids. V dropped 0 bases and J dropped 5 bases, with 11 bases sitting between them. The germline V gene has CDR1 MGHRA and CDR2 YSYEKL. This CDR3 reads CASSQERQPENIQYF. DNA for the CDR3: TGCGCCAGCAGCCAAGAAAGACAACCCGAAAACATTCAGTACTTC.

This chain links TRBV5-5 with TRBJ2-3; D is possibly TRBD2 (6 bases). CDR1 is SGHKS and CDR2 is YYEKEE in the germline V gene (reference sequence). Trimming shortened V by 4 bases and J by 4 bases, and 16 bases separated the two germline ends. CDR3 size: 15 residues. Written as DNA, the CDR3 is TGTGCCAGCAGCCCGGGACTGCTTCCTGCAGATACGCAGTATTTT. Translating gives CASSPGLLPADTQYF.

J is TRBJ2-5 and V is TRBV20-1; 7 bases map to TRBD1. CDR1 DFQATT and CDR2 SNEGSKA come from the germline V gene (reference sequence). V lost 4 bases to trimming and J lost 1 base; unmatched junction nucleotides: 9. The CDR3 is 15 residues long. The CDR3 nucleotides read TGCAGTGCTACCCGAACCGGGACAGTCCAAGAGACCCAGTACTTC. Protein: CSATRTGTVQETQYF.